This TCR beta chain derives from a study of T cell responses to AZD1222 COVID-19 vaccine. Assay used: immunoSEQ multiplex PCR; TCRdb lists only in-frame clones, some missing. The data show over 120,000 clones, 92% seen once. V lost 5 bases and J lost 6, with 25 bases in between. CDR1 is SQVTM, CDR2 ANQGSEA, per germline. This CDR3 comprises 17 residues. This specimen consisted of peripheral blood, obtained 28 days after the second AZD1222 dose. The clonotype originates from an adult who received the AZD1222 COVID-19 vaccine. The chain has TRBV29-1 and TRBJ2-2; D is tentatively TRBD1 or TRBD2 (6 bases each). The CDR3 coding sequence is TGCAGCGTTTCCGGGGGCTTCCTTGGGGTTGACGCCGGGGAGCTGTTTTTT. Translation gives CSVSGGFLGVDAGELFF.